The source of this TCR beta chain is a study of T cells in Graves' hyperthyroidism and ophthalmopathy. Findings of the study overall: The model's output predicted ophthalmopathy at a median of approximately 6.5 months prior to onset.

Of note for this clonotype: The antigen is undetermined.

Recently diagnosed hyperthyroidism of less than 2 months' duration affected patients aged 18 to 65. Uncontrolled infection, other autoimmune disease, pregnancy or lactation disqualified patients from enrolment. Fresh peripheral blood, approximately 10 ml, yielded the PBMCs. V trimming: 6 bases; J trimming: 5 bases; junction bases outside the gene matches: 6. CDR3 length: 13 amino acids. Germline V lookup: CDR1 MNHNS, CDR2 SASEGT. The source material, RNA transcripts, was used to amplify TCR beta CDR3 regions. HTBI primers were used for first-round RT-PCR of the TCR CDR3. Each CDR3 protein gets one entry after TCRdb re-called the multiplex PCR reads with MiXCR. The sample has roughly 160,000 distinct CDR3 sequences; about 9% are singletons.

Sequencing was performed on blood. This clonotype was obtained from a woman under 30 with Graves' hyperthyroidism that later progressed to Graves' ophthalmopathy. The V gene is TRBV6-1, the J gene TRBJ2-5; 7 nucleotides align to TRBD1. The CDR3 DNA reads TGTGCCAGCAGGAAACAGGGGAAGGAGACCCAGTACTTC. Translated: CASRKQGKETQYF.